Listed below are T cell receptor beta chains from one sample, sequenced in a study of blood T cell repertoires in COVID-19. The method was immunoSEQ multiplex PCR; TCRdb's version includes in-frame clones alone and lacks a portion of them. Of about 350,000 clones listed, over 75% are singletons. Sequenced input: PBMCs or T cells enriched from blood (not recorded which). The receptors originated from a woman in her 30s who had recovered from COVID-19. Each CDR3 is given with its conserved first and last residue. A D gene is named only where the DNA matches it firmly. Rows may omit the clone size; those that give it use once, few, many or a size class.

TGCGCCAGCAGCTTGGATCCGGGCGCGGGGTCCTACAATGAGCAGTTCTTC,CASSLDPGAGSYNEQFF,-,TRBV5-1,TRBJ2-1,few
TGTGCCTGGAGTGTACCGGCAGGGGGCAGGACCGGGGAGCTGTTTTTT,CAWSVPAGGRTGELFF,TRBD1,TRBV30,TRBJ2-2,-
TGTGCCAACCGGGACAGGGCCGACACCGGGGAGCTGTTTTTT,CANRDRADTGELFF,TRBD1,TRBV2,TRBJ2-2,-
TGTGCCATCAGGGGGCAGGGTGTTGAAAAACTGTTTTTT,CAIRGQGVEKLFF,-,TRBV10-3,TRBJ1-4,-
TGTGCCAGCAGTAATTCCCTTTTTGGCGGACACGGAAACACCATATATTTT,CASSNSLFGGHGNTIYF,-,TRBV5-6,TRBJ1-3,-
TGTGCCATCGACAGGGACAACTCCAATGAGCAGTTCTTC,CAIDRDNSNEQFF,TRBD1,TRBV10-3,TRBJ2-1,once
TGTGCCAGCAGCGTTGAGAATCAGCCCCAGCATTTT,CASSVENQPQHF,-,TRBV5-4,TRBJ1-5,-
TGCGCCAGCAGCCAAGAACGGGACAGGGGGCGGTTGTGCTACACCTTC,CASSQERDRGRLCYTF,TRBD1,TRBV4-3,TRBJ1-2,-
TGTGCCAGCACCTTGAGGCGGGCCGGGCATGAAAAACTGTTTTTT,CASTLRRAGHEKLFF,-,TRBV2,TRBJ1-4,-
TGTGCCTGGAGTCCGACAGGAATTGATGAGCCCCAGCATTTT,CAWSPTGIDEPQHF,-,TRBV30,TRBJ1-5,-
TGCGCCAGCAGTGAGGAACCTCAACAGGGCTCTGAAGCTTTCTTT,CASSEEPQQGSEAFF,-,TRBV10-1,TRBJ1-1,-
TGTGCCAGCAGCCCGAGTCCCCGGTACGGCGGGGAGCTGTTTTTT,CASSPSPRYGGELFF,-,TRBV11-3,TRBJ2-2,-
TGTGCCAGTAGTATTGCCCCAGGGGCAAGGGACACCGGGGAGCTGTTTTTT,CASSIAPGARDTGELFF,-,TRBV19,TRBJ2-2,-
TGTGCCAGTAGCACTACACCATCAACTAATGAAAAACTGTTTTTT,CASSTTPSTNEKLFF,-,TRBV19,TRBJ1-4,few
TGCAGCGTGTTAAGGGGGCCTAACTATGGCTACACCTTC,CSVLRGPNYGYTF,TRBD1,TRBV29-1,TRBJ1-2,-
TGTGCCAGTACCCACAACGGGAGACACCAACCCCTCCACTTT,CASTHNGRHQPLHF,-,TRBV19,TRBJ1-6,-
TGTGCCAGCAGCCAAGCCGGCAGGTTCGGACAGGGACCGAACACTGAAGCTTTCTTT,CASSQAGRFGQGPNTEAFF,TRBD1,TRBV3-1/TRBV3-2,TRBJ1-1,-
TGTGCCAGCAGCTTAGTTGGGGGAGGGACCTACGAGCAGTACTTC,CASSLVGGGTYEQYF,TRBD2,TRBV7-9,TRBJ2-7,-
TGTGCCAGCAGCGCGACAGGGAATAATTCACCCCTCCACTTT,CASSATGNNSPLHF,TRBD1,TRBV3-1/TRBV3-2,TRBJ1-6,-
TGTGCCACCTCGACAGGGGGAAGCTCCTACAATGAGCAGTTCTTC,CATSTGGSSYNEQFF,TRBD1,TRBV19,TRBJ2-1,-
TGCGCCAGCAGCTTGGATGTGGCCTTGAACACTGAAGCTTTCTTT,CASSLDVALNTEAFF,-,TRBV5-1,TRBJ1-1,-
TGTGCCAGCAGTGGGGAACGGCCTAGCGGCTACACCTTC,CASSGERPSGYTF,-,TRBV2,TRBJ1-2,-
TGTGCCAGTACCCCTTCGGGGGGCCCACTGACCCCTCAAGCCCAGCATTTT,CASTPSGGPLTPQAQHF,-,TRBV19,TRBJ1-5,-
TGTGCCAGCAGCCAAGATTCAGGGCTTGGCGAGCAGTACTTC,CASSQDSGLGEQYF,-,TRBV3-1/TRBV3-2,TRBJ2-7,-
TGTGCCAGCAGTTCCTATAGCGGGGGTGGCGACGAGCAGTACTTC,CASSSYSGGGDEQYF,TRBD2,TRBV28,TRBJ2-7,-
TGTGCCAGCAGTGATTCGGGACAGATTCACTCCTACGAGCAGTACTTC,CASSDSGQIHSYEQYF,TRBD1,TRBV2,TRBJ2-7,-
TGTGCCAGCAGCGGATTCGGACAGGGGAAAAACTATGGCTACACCTTC,CASSGFGQGKNYGYTF,TRBD1,TRBV2,TRBJ1-2,once
TGTGCCAGCGGGGGATTTCGGGGGTCCACTGAAGCTTTCTTT,CASGGFRGSTEAFF,-,TRBV6-5,TRBJ1-1,-
TGTGCCAGCAGTCTACAGTCCCAAGAGACCCAGTACTTC,CASSLQSQETQYF,-,TRBV2,TRBJ2-5,-
TGTGCCAGCAGCGGGGTGGGAGAGACCCAGTACTTC,CASSGVGETQYF,-,TRBV27,TRBJ2-5,-
TGTGCCAGTAGTATAGGGCTAGATTCTTTCGCCCAGCATTTT,CASSIGLDSFAQHF,-,TRBV19,TRBJ1-5,once
TGTGCCAGCAGTCCACAGACAGGATTCACAGATACGCAGTATTTT,CASSPQTGFTDTQYF,-,TRBV6-5,TRBJ2-3,-
TGTGCCAGCAGCTTACCACAGGGGAAGTATGGCTACACCTTC,CASSLPQGKYGYTF,TRBD1,TRBV5-8,TRBJ1-2,-
TGTGCCAGCAGCCCTATTTCTAACACAGATACGCAGTATTTT,CASSPISNTDTQYF,-,TRBV5-6,TRBJ2-3,-
TGTGCCAGCAGCGTAGAAGTGGGGGGTAGCTCCTACGAGCAGTACTTC,CASSVEVGGSSYEQYF,-,TRBV9,TRBJ2-7,-
TGTGCCAGCACCCTGGACTTCCAAGAGACCCAGTACTTC,CASTLDFQETQYF,-,TRBV25-1,TRBJ2-5,-
TGTGCCAGCTCACAACTCACAGATACGCAGTATTTT,CASSQLTDTQYF,-,TRBV18,TRBJ2-3,once
TGTGCCACCAGCAGAGGTGGAACAGGGCCCCAAGAGACCCAGTACTTC,CATSRGGTGPQETQYF,-,TRBV15,TRBJ2-5,-
TGCGCCAGCAGCCAGCTAGCGGGGAAAAGAAATGAGCAGTTCTTC,CASSQLAGKRNEQFF,TRBD2,TRBV5-1,TRBJ2-1,-
TGCGCCAGCAGCTTGGCTTCGGGCAGGGCTGGAAACACCATATATTTT,CASSLASGRAGNTIYF,-,TRBV5-1,TRBJ1-3,-
TGTGCCAGCAGTTACTCGAGCCCAGGGTCCTACGAGCAGTACTTC,CASSYSSPGSYEQYF,-,TRBV6-5,TRBJ2-7,-
TGTGCCAGCACCTCGGACAGGGGACAAAACACCATATATTTT,CASTSDRGQNTIYF,TRBD1,TRBV13,TRBJ1-3,-
TGTGCCAGCAGCCAAAGCGGGTCCAGGGATACGCAGTATTTT,CASSQSGSRDTQYF,-,TRBV4-2,TRBJ2-3,-
TGTGCCAGCAAACTAGTGGCATTTCGATCACCCCTCCACTTT,CASKLVAFRSPLHF,-,TRBV27,TRBJ1-6,-
TGTGCCATCAGTGACAAGCATGAAGCTTTCTTT,CAISDKHEAFF,-,TRBV10-3,TRBJ1-1,-
TGCGCCAGCAGCCGGCGGGCGCTGGAGGACACCATATATTTT,CASSRRALEDTIYF,-,TRBV4-3,TRBJ1-3,-
TGTGCCAGCAGCCAGGGGGCCGGCCTCGGTCAAGAGCAGTTCTTC,CASSQGAGLGQEQFF,TRBD1,TRBV11-2,TRBJ2-1,-
TGTGCCAGCTCACCGGCCCCAGGGGCCTACGAGCAGTACTTC,CASSPAPGAYEQYF,-,TRBV18,TRBJ2-7,-
TGTGCCAGCAGCCTAAGACGAACTAGCGGGGTGACCGGGGAGCTGTTTTTT,CASSLRRTSGVTGELFF,TRBD2,TRBV14,TRBJ2-2,few
TGTGCCAGCTCACCAAGCGAACAAGGGGGAGTCTATGGCTACACCTTC,CASSPSEQGGVYGYTF,-,TRBV18,TRBJ1-2,-